The 14 T cell receptor beta chains listed next were all sequenced from one sample in a study of blood T cell repertoires in COVID-19. TCRdb's table, derived via immunoSEQ multiplex PCR, lists solely in-frame clones and lacks some. The sample yields around 170,000 clones, 90% seen once. Sequencing was done on a sample of peripheral blood. These receptors originate from a man in his fifties or sixties with acute or convalescent COVID-19.

Only one count was recorded for this clone. The V gene is TRBV30, the J gene TRBJ2-5, with 8 bases identical to TRBD1. CDR1 and CDR2 (germline): GTSNPN, SVGIG (reference sequence). J lost 9 bases, V lost 0 bases, and 6 bases had no gene match. This CDR3 comprises 13 residues. CDR3 in DNA: TGTGCCTGGAGTGTACAGGGGGATGGGGCCCAGTACTTC. Its protein is CAWSVQGDGAQYF.

J is TRBJ1-5 and V is TRBV5-8; the D gene is possibly TRBD1 (6 bases). The germline gives CDR1 SGHTS, CDR2 YDEGEE. The CDR3 totals 13 residues. The germline V and J ends were trimmed by 4 bases and 4 bases, with 9 bases remaining between them. CDR3 sequence (DNA): TGTGCCAGCAGCCCCCAGGGGAATCAGCCCCAGCATTTT. It is translated as CASSPQGNQPQHF.

This clone is a singleton in its sample. The chain links TRBV6-5 to TRBJ1-5, with 7 positions matching TRBD1. J lost 7 bases, V lost 0 bases, and 6 bases had no gene match. This CDR3 is built from 15 residues. Germline V gives CDR1 MNHEY, CDR2 SVGAGI. CDR3 sequence (DNA): TGTGCCAGCAGTTACTCGGGGGACAGAGGGCAGCCCCAGCATTTT. It codes for CASSYSGDRGQPQHF.

The chain uses TRBV19 and TRBJ1-5; no clear D gene. Germline V CDR1 and CDR2: LNHDA, SQIVND (reference sequence). Trimming removed 3 bases at V and 2 bases at J, with 11 bases between. The CDR3 consists of 15 residues. The CDR3, as DNA: TGTGCCAGTAGTATTCGGGTCGGTGGCAATCAGCCCCAGCATTTT. This gives the protein CASSIRVGGNQPQHF. Full variable domain (outside the CDR3, taken from reference TRBV19 and TRBJ1-5): DGGITQSPKYLFRKEGQNVTLSCEQNLNHDAMYWYRQDPGQGLRLIYYSQIVNDFQKGDIAEGYSVSREKKESFPLTVTSAQKNPTAFYLCASSIRVGGNQPQHFGDGTRLSIL.

The rearrangement joins TRBV12-5 to TRBJ2-5; the D gene is possibly TRBD1 (7 bases). Germline V gene sequence: CDR1 LGHNT, CDR2 FRNRAP. CDR3 length: 17 amino acids. V shed 1 base and J shed 1 base, with 16 bases lying between them. The CDR3 DNA is TGTGCTAGTGGTTTGGCCAAAGGGACAGCGGGCCAAGAGACCCAGTACTTC. It yields the protein CASGLAKGTAGQETQYF.

This chain joins TRBV27 and TRBJ2-7, with 11 bases aligning to TRBD2. Germline V gives CDR1 MNHEY, CDR2 SMNVEV (reference sequence). V gave up 2 bases and J gave up 5 bases; unmatched junction bases: 5. This CDR3 is built from 15 residues. The CDR3 sequence: CASSLKLAGVHEQYF. CDR3 nucleotides: TGTGCCAGCAGTTTAAAACTAGCGGGAGTCCACGAGCAGTACTTC.

The chain employs TRBV28 and TRBJ2-4; D gene ambiguous. In germline, CDR1 is MDHEN, CDR2 SYDVKM. V lost 6 bases and J 0 bases, leaving 9 bases between the germline ends. The CDR3 contains 14 residues. DNA of the CDR3: TGTGCCAGCAGACGAGGTTTAGCCAAAAACATTCAGTACTTC. Protein: CASRRGLAKNIQYF.

The chain uses TRBV5-1 and TRBJ2-3; TRBD1 agrees at 7 bases. V gave up 2 bases and J gave up 0 bases; unmatched junction bases: 9. The CDR3 extends over 17 amino acids. Germline CDR1 is SGHRS and CDR2 is YFSETQ. In DNA form, the CDR3 reads TGCGCCAGCAGCTTAGGGGGCCGGGGAACTAGCACAGATACGCAGTATTTT. Translated: CASSLGGRGTSTDTQYF.

The chain is built from TRBV19 and TRBJ1-2; 10 bases line up with TRBD1. The V gene's germline CDR1 is LNHDA and CDR2 SQIVND (reference sequence). V lost 2 bases to trimming and J lost 6 bases; unmatched junction nucleotides: 12. The CDR3 consists of 17 residues. The CDR3 DNA reads TGTGCCAGTAGTATATCGGGGACAGGGGATGGAATGGATGGCTACACCTTC. It is translated as CASSISGTGDGMDGYTF. The whole variable domain, remainder taken from reference TRBV19 and TRBJ1-2, is DGGITQSPKYLFRKEGQNVTLSCEQNLNHDAMYWYRQDPGQGLRLIYYSQIVNDFQKGDIAEGYSVSREKKESFPLTVTSAQKNPTAFYLCASSISGTGDGMDGYTFGSGTRLTVV.

The sample holds a few counts of this clone. The chain links TRBV15 to TRBJ1-4, with a tentative D call TRBD1 (5 bases). V gave up 0 bases and J gave up 4 bases, with 12 bases separating them. There are 16 residues in the CDR3. Per the germline V gene, CDR1 is LNHNV and CDR2 is YYDKDF (reference sequence). The CDR3 here is CATSRDLGRDNEKLFF. The CDR3 DNA reads as TGTGCCACCAGCAGAGATCTGGGCAGGGATAATGAAAAACTGTTTTTT. The full variable domain, with the rest looked up from reference TRBV15 and TRBJ1-4, is DAMVIQNPRYQVTQFGKPVTLSCSQTLNHNVMYWYQQKSSQAPKLLFHYYDKDFNNEADTPDNFQSRRPNTSFCFLDIRSPGLGDTAMYLCATSRDLGRDNEKLFFGSGTQLSVL.

J is TRBJ1-5 and V is TRBV6-4; TRBD1 matches at 8 bases. The CDR3 is 18 residues long. Germline trimming cut 0 bases from V and 1 base from J; bases unmatched to any gene: 8. The germline V gene encodes CDR1 MRHNA and CDR2 SNTAGT. CDR3 DNA sequence: TGTGCCAGCAGTGACTCGGGGCCAGGGGACAGGAGCAATCAGCCCCAGCATTTT. Translated: CASSDSGPGDRSNQPQHF.

The chain links TRBV27 to TRBJ2-7, with 8 bases identical to TRBD2. Germline CDR1 reads MNHEY; CDR2 reads SMNVEV (reference sequence). V shed 4 bases and J 4 bases; nucleotides not matched to a gene: 6. The CDR3 length is 14 residues. The CDR3 reads CASSSRTSSYEQYF. The DNA for the CDR3 is TGTGCCAGCAGTTCCCGGACTAGCTCTTACGAGCAGTACTTC.

V is TRBV7-9 and J is TRBJ1-3, with D unresolved. The CDR3 has 15 residues. Trimming left V 5 bases short and J 2 bases short, with 13 bases between. Looked up from germline, CDR1 is SEHNR and CDR2 is FQNEAQ (reference sequence). This CDR3 reads CASSPRVTPGNTIYF. In DNA form, the CDR3 reads TGTGCCAGCAGCCCGAGGGTTACTCCTGGAAACACCATATATTTT. The full variable domain, completed using reference TRBV7-9 and TRBJ1-3, is DTGVSQNPRHKITKRGQNVTFRCDPISEHNRLYWYRQTLGQGPEFLTYFQNEAQLEKSRLLSDRFSAERPKGSFSTLEIQRTEQGDSAMYLCASSPRVTPGNTIYFGEGSWLTVV.

V and J are TRBV6-5 and TRBJ1-6; possible D gene TRBD1, 6 bases. Germline V CDR1 and CDR2: MNHEY, SVGAGI. The V and J ends lost 6 bases and 10 bases respectively, with 16 bases between them. The CDR3 covers 14 residues. CDR3 loop: CASRQNRAQSPLHF. CDR3 coding DNA: TGTGCCAGCAGACAAAACAGGGCTCAATCACCCCTCCACTTT.